This T cell receptor beta chain was sequenced for a study of T cells in Graves' hyperthyroidism and ophthalmopathy. The CDR3 spans 16 residues. With 6 bases clipped from V and 7 bases from J, the junction kept 12 bases outside the gene matches. Germline V gene sequence: CDR1 MNHEY, CDR2 SVGEGT. Overall study findings and caveats: The blood repertoire included most of the expanded thyroid clonotypes above 0.001. Stable hyperthyroidism and ophthalmopathy were separated using 13 V-J signatures.

In its sample, this clonotype was seen many times. Its specificity is not known. It was RNA transcripts that yielded the amplified TCR beta CDR3 regions. HTBI primers drove first-round RT-PCR of the TCR CDR3. TCRdb called the multiplex PCR reads again in MiXCR, with one record for every CDR3 protein. The data contain some 770,000 distinct CDR3 sequences, about 17% of them seen just once; the ten biggest clones take up around 7.7%. It was considered stable Graves' hyperthyroidism when ophthalmopathy did not progress within 18 months. Sequencing was performed on blood. The sequence came from a man younger than 35 with Graves' hyperthyroidism. This chain connects TRBV6-2 or TRBV6-3 to TRBJ1-5; 10 bases align to TRBD1. Written as DNA, the CDR3 is TGTGCCAGCAGGACAGGGGGCGTGGGTCCGGGCCAGCCCCAGCATTTT. Amino acids: CASRTGGVGPGQPQHF.